Shown below are 13 T cell receptor beta chains from a single sample sequenced in a study of cytomegalovirus exposure and HLA in healthy donors. The primer mix had 60 Vbeta and 13 Jbeta primers. Clones were sequenced by immunoSEQ multiplex PCR, and TCRdb holds only the in-frame ones, with some missing. The sample lists 120,000 to 150,000 clones; roughly 80% were seen once. Sequencing used PBMCs. All receptors derive from a young man in good health and CMV-seronegative.

In this sample, this clone turned up once. The DNA for the CDR3 is TGTGCCAGCAGTGAATGGACAGGCGTATCAGAGCAGTACTTC. Its protein is CASSEWTGVSEQYF. V usage is TRBV25-1 and J usage is TRBJ2-7, with 7 bases matching TRBD1. Per the germline V gene, CDR1 is MGHDK and CDR2 is SYGVNS. The CDR3 is 14 amino acids. The J segment lost 7 bases and the V segment lost 1 base, leaving 7 bases of the junction unmatched.

This clone has a handful of counts. The chain is built from TRBV29-1 and TRBJ1-1; TRBD1 aligns across 8 bases. The CDR3 totals 14 residues. The J segment lost 10 bases and the V segment lost 7 bases, leaving 17 bases of the junction unmatched. In germline, CDR1 is SQVTM, CDR2 ANQGSEA. The CDR3 region is CSAERPGQASSAFF. DNA for the CDR3: TGCAGCGCCGAGAGACCGGGACAGGCCTCGTCAGCTTTCTTT.

The CDR3 protein is CASSFGTIDTNQPQHF. The CDR3 DNA follows: TGTGCCAGTAGTTTCGGAACCATTGACACCAATCAGCCCCAGCATTTT. V gene TRBV19 combines with J gene TRBJ1-5; D gene uncertain. Germline V lookup: CDR1 LNHDA, CDR2 SQIVND (reference sequence). The CDR3 loop spans 16 amino acids. V lost 5 bases and J lost 3, with 17 bases in between.

This clone was detected once. The CDR3 nucleotides are TGTGCCAGCAGCCCGACTAGCACCTACTCCTACGAGCAGTACTTC. Translating gives CASSPTSTYSYEQYF. The chain carries TRBV7-9 and TRBJ2-7; TRBD2 agrees at 7 bases. The ends lost 5 bases at V and 0 bases at J; junction bases unmatched: 7. CDR1 is SEHNR, CDR2 FQNEAQ, per germline (reference sequence). This CDR3 has 15 amino acids.

CDR3 nucleotide sequence: TGTGCCATCAGTGGCGTGGGGGGGTCTTACAATGAGCAGTTCTTC. Translated: CAISGVGGSYNEQFF. The chain is built from TRBV10-3 and TRBJ2-1; 7 bases agree with TRBD2. Trimming took 4 bases from V and 4 from J; bases not matched to a gene: 7. The CDR3 is 15 residues long. Looked up from germline, CDR1 is ENHRY and CDR2 is SYGVKD.

In nucleotides, the CDR3 is TGTGCCAGCAGCGTAACCGGGACAATTAGCTCCTACAATGAGCAGTTCTTC. Encoded protein: CASSVTGTISSYNEQFF. The chain employs TRBV9 and TRBJ2-1, with a tentative D call TRBD1 (6 bases). This CDR3 comprises 17 residues. V was clipped by 1 base and J by 0 bases, with 14 bases between them. CDR1 and CDR2 (germline): SGDLS, YYNGEE.

V and J are TRBV14 and TRBJ1-6; D gene ambiguous. The CDR3 loop spans 14 amino acids. Germline values: CDR1 SGHDN, CDR2 FVKESK. The V end was cut by 4 bases, the J end by 0 bases, with 4 bases between. The CDR3 reads CASSRSSYNSPLHF. The CDR3 region has the DNA TGTGCCAGCAGCCGGAGCTCCTATAATTCACCCCTCCACTTT.

Only a few counts were recorded for this clone. V usage is TRBV6-1 and J usage is TRBJ2-7; 8 nucleotides align to TRBD2. The junction had 12 bases not matched to a gene; V was cut back by 8 bases and J by 6 bases. The CDR3 contains 14 residues. The germline V gene has CDR1 MNHNS and CDR2 SASEGT. The CDR3 region is CASRGGRWSCEQYF. The CDR3 DNA follows: TGTGCCAGCCGGGGGGGACGGTGGTCTTGCGAGCAGTACTTC.

In this sample, this clone turned up a few times. V usage is TRBV2 and J usage is TRBJ1-4; D perhaps matches TRBD1 (5 bases). V was pared by 7 bases and J by 4 bases, with 13 bases between. This CDR3 is 14 amino acids long. CDR1 is SNHLY, CDR2 FYNNEI, per germline. CDR3 sequence: CASNGGRLNEKLFF. DNA of the CDR3: TGTGCCAGCAATGGGGGGAGGCTTAATGAAAAACTGTTTTTT.

The rearrangement joins TRBV27 to TRBJ1-1; D gene unclear. This CDR3 is built from 14 residues. Trimming stripped 6 bases from V and 3 bases from J, with 14 bases between. Germline values: CDR1 MNHEY, CDR2 SMNVEV (reference sequence). Written as DNA, the CDR3 is TGTGCCAGCAGCGCCCTAGGAGTATACACTGAAGCTTTCTTT. Translation: CASSALGVYTEAFF.

The V call is TRBV6-5, the J call TRBJ1-1; D may be TRBD1 (5 bases). The CDR3 has 14 amino acids. Trimming shortened V by 0 bases and J by 4 bases, and 9 bases separated the two germline ends. Germline V CDR1 and CDR2: MNHEY, SVGAGI. CDR3 DNA sequence: TGTGCCAGCAGTTACTCGGGGCAACTCACTGAAGCTTTCTTT. This translates into CASSYSGQLTEAFF.

The chain joins TRBV29-1 to TRBJ2-1; 9 nucleotides line up with TRBD1. With V trimmed by 7 bases and J by 1 base, 11 bases remained unmatched. In germline, CDR1 is SQVTM, CDR2 ANQGSEA. This CDR3 region has 16 residues. The CDR3 protein is CSATRPGQGSYNEQFF. In DNA, the CDR3 is TGCAGCGCCACGCGACCGGGACAGGGTTCCTACAATGAGCAGTTCTTC.

The rearrangement links TRBV6-6 to TRBJ2-1; TRBD1 is a possible D gene (6 bases). CDR3 length equals 15 residues. The germline V gene has CDR1 MNHNY and CDR2 SVGAGI (reference sequence). Trimming pared 2 bases from V and 2 bases from J, leaving 10 bases between. The CDR3 loop is CASSYVQGPYNEQFF. The CDR3 DNA follows: TGTGCCAGCAGTTACGTTCAGGGGCCCTACAATGAGCAGTTCTTC.